The following is a T cell receptor (beta chain) sequence with its context. These data come from a study of blood T cell repertoires in COVID-19. Turning to the study itself: Donors in the United States, Italy and Spain gave samples during acute or convalescent COVID-19.

Assay used: immunoSEQ multiplex PCR; TCRdb lists only in-frame clones, some missing. The top ten clones hold about 7% of a sample with about 220,000 clones, over 70% of them seen once. The CDR3 has 14 amino acids. Germline V lookup: CDR1 SGHVS, CDR2 FQNEAQ. Deletions cut 5 bases from V and 5 bases from J, with 12 bases between. The receptor was isolated from a woman between 65 and 79 years old with acute or convalescent COVID-19. The gene calls are TRBV7-8 and TRBJ1-4, with D possibly being TRBD1 (5 bases). Sequencing was done on a sample of peripheral blood. This CDR3 is CASSRTSSNEKLFF. CDR3 nucleotide sequence: TGTGCCAGCAGCCGGACATCTTCCAATGAAAAACTGTTTTTT.